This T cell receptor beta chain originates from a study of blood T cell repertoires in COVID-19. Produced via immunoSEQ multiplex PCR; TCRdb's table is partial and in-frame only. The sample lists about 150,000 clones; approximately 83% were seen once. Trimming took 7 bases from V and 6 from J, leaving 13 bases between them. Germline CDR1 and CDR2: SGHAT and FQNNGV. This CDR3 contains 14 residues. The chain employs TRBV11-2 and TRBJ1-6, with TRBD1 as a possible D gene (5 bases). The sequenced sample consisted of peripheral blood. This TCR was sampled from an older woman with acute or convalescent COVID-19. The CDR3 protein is CASKLLRANSPLHF. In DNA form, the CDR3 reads TGTGCCAGCAAACTCCTCAGGGCTAATTCACCCCTCCACTTT. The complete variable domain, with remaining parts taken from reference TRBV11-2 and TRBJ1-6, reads EAGVAQSPRYKIIEKRQSVAFWCNPISGHATLYWYQQILGQGPKLLIQFQNNGVVDDSQLPKDRFSAERLKGVDSTLKIQPAKLEDSAVYLCASKLLRANSPLHFGNGTRLTVT.